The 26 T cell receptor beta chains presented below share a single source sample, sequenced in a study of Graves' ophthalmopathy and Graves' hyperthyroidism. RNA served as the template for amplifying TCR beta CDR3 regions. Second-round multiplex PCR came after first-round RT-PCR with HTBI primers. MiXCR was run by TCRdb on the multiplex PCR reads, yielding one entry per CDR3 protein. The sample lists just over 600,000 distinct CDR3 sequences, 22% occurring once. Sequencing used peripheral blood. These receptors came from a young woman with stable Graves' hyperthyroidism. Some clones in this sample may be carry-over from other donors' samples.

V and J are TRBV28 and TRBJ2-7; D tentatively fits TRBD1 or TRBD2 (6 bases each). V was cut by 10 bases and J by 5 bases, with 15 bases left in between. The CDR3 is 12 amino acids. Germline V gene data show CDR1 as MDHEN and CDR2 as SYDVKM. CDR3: CAIQGRENEQYF. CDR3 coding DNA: TGTGCCATACAGGGACGGGAGAACGAGCAGTACTTC.

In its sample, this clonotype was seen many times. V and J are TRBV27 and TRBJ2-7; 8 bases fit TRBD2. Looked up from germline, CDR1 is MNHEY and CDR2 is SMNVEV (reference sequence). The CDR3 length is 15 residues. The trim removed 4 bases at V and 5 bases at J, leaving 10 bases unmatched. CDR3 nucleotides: TGTGCCAGCAGTTCCACCGGGACTAGAGCCAACGAGCAGTACTTC. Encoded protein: CASSSTGTRANEQYF.

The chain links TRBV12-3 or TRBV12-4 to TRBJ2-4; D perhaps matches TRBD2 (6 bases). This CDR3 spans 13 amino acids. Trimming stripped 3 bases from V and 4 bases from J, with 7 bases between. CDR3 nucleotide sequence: TGTGCCAGCAGTTTCGGAGGGAAAAACATTCAGTACTTC. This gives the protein CASSFGGKNIQYF.

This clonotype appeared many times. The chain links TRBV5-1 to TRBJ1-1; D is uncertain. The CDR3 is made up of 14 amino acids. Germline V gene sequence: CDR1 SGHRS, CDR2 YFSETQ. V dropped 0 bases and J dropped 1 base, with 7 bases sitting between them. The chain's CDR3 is CASSLESENTEAFF. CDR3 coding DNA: TGCGCCAGCAGCTTGGAATCGGAGAACACTGAAGCTTTCTTT.

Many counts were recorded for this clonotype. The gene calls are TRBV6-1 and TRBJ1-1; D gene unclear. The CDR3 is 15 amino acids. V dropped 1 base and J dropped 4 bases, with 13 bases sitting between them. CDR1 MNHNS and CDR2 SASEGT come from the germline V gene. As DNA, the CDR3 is TGTGCCAGCAGTGAAGAGTCTGGGTTCCCCACTGAAGCTTTCTTT. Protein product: CASSEESGFPTEAFF.

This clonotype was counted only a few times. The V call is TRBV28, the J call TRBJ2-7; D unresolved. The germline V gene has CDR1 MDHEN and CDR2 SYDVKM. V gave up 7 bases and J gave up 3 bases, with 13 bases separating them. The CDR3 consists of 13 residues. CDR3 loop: CASKRGRLYEQYF. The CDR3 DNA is TGTGCCAGCAAAAGAGGACGGCTCTACGAGCAGTACTTC. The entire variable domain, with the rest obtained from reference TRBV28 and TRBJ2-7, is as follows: DVKVTQSSRYLVKRTGEKVFLECVQDMDHENMFWYRQDPGLGLRLIYFSYDVKMKEKGDIPEGYSVSREKKERFSLILESASTNQTSMYLCASKRGRLYEQYFGPGTRLTVT.

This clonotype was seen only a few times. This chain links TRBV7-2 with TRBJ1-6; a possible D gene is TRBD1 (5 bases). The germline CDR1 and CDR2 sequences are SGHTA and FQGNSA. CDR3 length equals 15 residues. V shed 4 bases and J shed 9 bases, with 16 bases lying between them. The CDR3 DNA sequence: TGTGCCAGCAGCTCCCAATCGGGGGTAACTTCACCCCTCCACTTT. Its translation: CASSSQSGVTSPLHF.

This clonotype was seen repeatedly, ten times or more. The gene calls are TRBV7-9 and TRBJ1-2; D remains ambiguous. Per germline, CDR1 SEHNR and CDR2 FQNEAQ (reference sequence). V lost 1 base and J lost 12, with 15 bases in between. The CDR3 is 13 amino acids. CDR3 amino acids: CASSLDNPPLDTF. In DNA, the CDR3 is TGTGCCAGCAGCTTAGACAACCCACCCCTCGACACCTTC.

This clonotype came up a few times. CDR3 DNA: TGCGCCAGCAGCTTGGTCCGGACTAGCGGGCGCCTGCAAGAGACCCAGTACTTC. It translates to CASSLVRTSGRLQETQYF. V is TRBV5-1 and J is TRBJ2-5, with 11 bases aligning to TRBD2. Germline-derived CDR1 and CDR2 are SGHRS and YFSETQ. V lost 0 bases and J lost 2; bases outside the gene matches: 9. The CDR3 spans 18 residues. Full variable domain (outside the CDR3, taken from reference TRBV5-1 and TRBJ2-5): KAGVTQTPRYLIKTRGQQVTLSCSPISGHRSVSWYQQTPGQGLQFLFEYFSETQRNKGNFPGRFSGRQFSNSRSEMNVSTLELGDSALYLCASSLVRTSGRLQETQYFGPGTRLLVL.

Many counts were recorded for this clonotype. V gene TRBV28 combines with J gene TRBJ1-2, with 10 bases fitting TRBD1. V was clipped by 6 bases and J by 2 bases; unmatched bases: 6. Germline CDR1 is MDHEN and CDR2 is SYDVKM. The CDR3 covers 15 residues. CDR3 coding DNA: TGTGCCAGCAGCCAAGGACAGGGGGAGAACTATGGCTACACCTTC. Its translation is CASSQGQGENYGYTF.

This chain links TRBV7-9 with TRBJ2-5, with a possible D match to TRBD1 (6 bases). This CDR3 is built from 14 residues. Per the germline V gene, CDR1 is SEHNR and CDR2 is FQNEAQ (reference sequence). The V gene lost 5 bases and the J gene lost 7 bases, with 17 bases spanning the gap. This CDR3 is CASSTMDRRATQYF. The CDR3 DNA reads TGTGCCAGCAGCACCATGGACAGAAGAGCGACCCAGTACTTC.

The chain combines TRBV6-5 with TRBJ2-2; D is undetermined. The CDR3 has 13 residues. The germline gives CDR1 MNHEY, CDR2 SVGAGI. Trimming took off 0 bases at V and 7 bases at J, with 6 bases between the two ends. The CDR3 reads CASSYSMNGELFF. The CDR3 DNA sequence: TGTGCCAGCAGTTACTCTATGAACGGGGAGCTGTTTTTT.

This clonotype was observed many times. The CDR3 reads CASSLTGEGGTEAFF. Written as DNA, the CDR3 is TGTGCCAGTAGTCTGACAGGGGAAGGGGGCACTGAAGCTTTCTTT. The rearrangement joins TRBV19 to TRBJ1-1, with 8 bases lining up with TRBD1. From germline, CDR1 is LNHDA and CDR2 SQIVND (reference sequence). Trimming removed 5 bases from V and 4 bases from J; junction bases left unmatched: 9. The CDR3 contains 15 residues.

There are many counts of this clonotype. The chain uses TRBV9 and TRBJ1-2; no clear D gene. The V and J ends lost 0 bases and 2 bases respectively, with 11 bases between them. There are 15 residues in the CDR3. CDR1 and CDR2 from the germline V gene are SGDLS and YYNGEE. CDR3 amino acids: CASSVAVGRNYGYTF. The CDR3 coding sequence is TGTGCCAGCAGCGTAGCTGTAGGACGGAACTATGGCTACACCTTC.

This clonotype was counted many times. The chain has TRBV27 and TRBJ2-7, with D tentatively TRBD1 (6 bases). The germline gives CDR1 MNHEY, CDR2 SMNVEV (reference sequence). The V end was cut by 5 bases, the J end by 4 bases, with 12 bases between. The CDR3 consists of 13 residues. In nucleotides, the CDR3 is TGTGCCAGCAGTAACCTCCAGGGGTACGAGCAGTACTTC. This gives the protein CASSNLQGYEQYF.

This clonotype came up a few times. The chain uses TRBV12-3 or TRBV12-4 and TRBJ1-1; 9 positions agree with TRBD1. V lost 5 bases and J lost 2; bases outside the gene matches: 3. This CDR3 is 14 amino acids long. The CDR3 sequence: CASSVGQGNTEAFF. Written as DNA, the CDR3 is TGTGCCAGCAGTGTGGGACAGGGAAACACTGAAGCTTTCTTT.

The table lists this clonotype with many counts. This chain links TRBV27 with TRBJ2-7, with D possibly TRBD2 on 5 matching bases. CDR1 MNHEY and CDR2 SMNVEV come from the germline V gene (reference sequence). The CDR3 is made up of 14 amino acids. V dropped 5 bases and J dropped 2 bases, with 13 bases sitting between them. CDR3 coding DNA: TGTGCCAGCAGTCCCCAGGCGGGCGCCTACGAGCAGTACTTC. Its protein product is CASSPQAGAYEQYF.

This chain's CDR3 is CSARTSGGYQETQYF. The CDR3 DNA is TGCAGTGCACGGACTAGCGGGGGGTACCAAGAGACCCAGTACTTC. V usage is TRBV20-1 and J usage is TRBJ2-5; 14 nucleotides align to TRBD2. V gave up 6 bases and J gave up 0 bases; unmatched junction bases: 3. CDR1 is DFQATT, CDR2 SNEGSKA, per germline (reference sequence). The CDR3 covers 15 residues.

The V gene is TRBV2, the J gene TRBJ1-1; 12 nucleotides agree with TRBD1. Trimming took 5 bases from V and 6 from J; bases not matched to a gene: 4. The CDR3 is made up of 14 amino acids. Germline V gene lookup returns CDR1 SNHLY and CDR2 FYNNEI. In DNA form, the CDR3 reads TGTGCCAGCAGTATGGGACAGGGGGCGGCTGAAGCTTTCTTT. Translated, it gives CASSMGQGAAEAFF.

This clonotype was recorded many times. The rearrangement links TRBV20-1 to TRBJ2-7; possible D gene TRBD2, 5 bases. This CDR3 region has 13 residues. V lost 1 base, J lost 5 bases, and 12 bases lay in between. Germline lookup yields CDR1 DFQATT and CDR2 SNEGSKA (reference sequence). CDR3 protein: CSARGEREHEQYF. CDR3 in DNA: TGCAGTGCTAGAGGGGAAAGGGAGCACGAGCAGTACTTC.

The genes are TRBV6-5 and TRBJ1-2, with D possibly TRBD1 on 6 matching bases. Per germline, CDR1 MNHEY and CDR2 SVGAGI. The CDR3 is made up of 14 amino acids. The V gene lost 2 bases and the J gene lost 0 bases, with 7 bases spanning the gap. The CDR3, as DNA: TGTGCCAGCAGTTACAGGGGGTCTAACTATGGCTACACCTTC. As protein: CASSYRGSNYGYTF.

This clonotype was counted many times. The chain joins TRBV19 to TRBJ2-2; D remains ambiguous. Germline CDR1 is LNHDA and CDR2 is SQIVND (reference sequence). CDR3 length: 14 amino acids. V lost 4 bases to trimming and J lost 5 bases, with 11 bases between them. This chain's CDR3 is CASSNQPRTGELFF. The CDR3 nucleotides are TGTGCCAGTAGTAACCAACCTAGAACCGGGGAGCTGTTTTTT.

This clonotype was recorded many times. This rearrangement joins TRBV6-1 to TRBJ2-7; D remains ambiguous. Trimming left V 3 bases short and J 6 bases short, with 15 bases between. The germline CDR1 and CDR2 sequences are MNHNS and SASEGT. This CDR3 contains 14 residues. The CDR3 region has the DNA TGTGCCAGCAGTGATCCGGGTATGACCCTCGAGCAGTACTTC. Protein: CASSDPGMTLEQYF.

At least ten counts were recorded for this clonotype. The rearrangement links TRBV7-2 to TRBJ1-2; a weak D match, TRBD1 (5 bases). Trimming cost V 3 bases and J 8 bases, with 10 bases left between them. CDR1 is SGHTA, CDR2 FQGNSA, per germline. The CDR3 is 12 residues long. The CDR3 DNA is TGTGCCAGCAGCTTGCAGGGTTTAGGCTACACCTTC. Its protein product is CASSLQGLGYTF.

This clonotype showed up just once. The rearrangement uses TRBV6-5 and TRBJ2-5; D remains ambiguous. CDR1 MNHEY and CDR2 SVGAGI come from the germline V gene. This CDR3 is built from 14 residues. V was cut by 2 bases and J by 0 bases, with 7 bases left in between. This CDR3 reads CASSYTAYQETQYF. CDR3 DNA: TGTGCCAGCAGTTACACAGCGTACCAAGAGACCCAGTACTTC.

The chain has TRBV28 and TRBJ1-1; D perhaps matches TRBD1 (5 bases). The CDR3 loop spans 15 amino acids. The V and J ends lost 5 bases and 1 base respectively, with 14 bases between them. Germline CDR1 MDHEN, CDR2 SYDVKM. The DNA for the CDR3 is TGTGCCAGCAGTACCCCGGGGGATACGAACACTGAAGCTTTCTTT. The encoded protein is CASSTPGDTNTEAFF.